This T cell receptor beta chain was sequenced for a study of blood T cell repertoires in COVID-19. Study information: Collection of acute and convalescent COVID-19 samples took place in the United States, Italy and Spain.

Participants were aged about 18 to 90 years, lived in 25 or so US areas, and enrolled virtually. Cohorts were assigned according to the clinical history that participants reported. In the original processing: Reference gene primer amplification gave nucleated cell count estimates. Profiling relied on immunoSEQ multiplex PCR, and the TCRdb table lists in-frame clones only, not all of them. The DNA was the basis for D and trimming; V, J and clone size are from that table. The sample has approximately 330,000 clones; about nine tenths are singletons. The germline V and J ends were trimmed by 4 bases and 0 bases, with 25 bases remaining between them. CDR3 size: 19 residues. Per the germline V gene, CDR1 is SQVTM and CDR2 is ANQGSEA.

The rearrangement uses TRBV29-1 and TRBJ2-1; D possibly corresponds to TRBD2 (6 bases). This TCR was recovered from a woman aged 30 to 39 who had recovered from COVID-19. What was sequenced was PBMCs or T cells enriched from blood (not recorded which). As DNA, the CDR3 is TGCAGCGTTGGGGACCCCGGGGACCGACTAGAAAGCTCCTACAATGAGCAGTTCTTC. It translates to CSVGDPGDRLESSYNEQFF.